Listed below are T cell receptor beta chains from one sample, sequenced in a study of T cells in Graves' hyperthyroidism and ophthalmopathy. TCRdb reprocessed the multiplex PCR reads with MiXCR, giving one entry per CDR3 protein. The data show around 350,000 distinct CDR3 sequences, with about 13% seen just once and 9.2% held by the top ten. Sequencing was done on a sample of blood. These receptors came from a woman aged 18-29 years with Graves' hyperthyroidism. The CDR3 runs from the conserved cysteine through the conserved F or W. The order of the fields is D gene, clone size, J gene, V gene, CDR3 length, CDR3 protein, CDR3 DNA. A D gene is named only where the DNA matches it firmly. Rows may omit the clone size; those that give it use once, few, many or a size class.

TRBD2	many	TRBJ2-1	TRBV6-1	15	CAARLAGGTYNEQFF	TGTGCCGCCAGACTAGCGGGGGGTACCTACAATGAGCAGTTCTTC
-	few	TRBJ2-3	TRBV5-4	12	CASSPVGDTQYF	TGTGCCAGCAGCCCAGTGGGGGATACGCAGTATTTT
-	few	TRBJ1-5	TRBV27	12	CASSLTGQPQHF	TGTGCCAGCAGTTTAACGGGTCAGCCCCAGCATTTT
TRBD2	many	TRBJ2-3	TRBV24-1	14	CATGSGGDTDTQYF	TGTGCCACCGGGAGCGGGGGGGACACAGATACGCAGTATTTT
-	-	TRBJ2-7	TRBV4-1	16	CASSHAGPPSSYEQYF	TGCGCCAGCAGCCACGCAGGCCCACCAAGCTCCTACGAGCAGTACTTC
TRBD2	-	TRBJ2-3	TRBV9	18	CASSVVGVAGDSEDTQYF	TGTGCCAGCAGCGTAGTGGGGGTAGCGGGAGATTCGGAAGATACGCAGTATTTT
TRBD1	many	TRBJ1-6	TRBV3-1	14	CASSHDRGNSPLHF	TGTGCCAGCAGCCACGACAGGGGAAATTCACCCCTCCACTTT
-	many	TRBJ1-1	TRBV28	14	CASSLSKGVGLTFF	TGTGCCAGCAGTTTATCAAAGGGTGTTGGGTTGACTTTCTTT
TRBD1	many	TRBJ2-7	TRBV7-9	16	CASSEGQRTGSYEQYF	TGTGCCAGCAGCGAAGGCCAGAGGACAGGGTCCTACGAGCAGTACTTC
TRBD1	few	TRBJ1-6	TRBV6-6	14	CASSSDRVNSPLHF	TGTGCCAGCAGTTCCGACAGGGTTAATTCACCCCTCCACTTT
TRBD2	few	TRBJ2-2	TRBV6-2/TRBV6-3	15	CASSTGTSGTRELFF	TGTGCCAGCAGTACCGGGACTAGCGGGACCCGGGAGCTGTTTTTT
-	many	TRBJ2-3	TRBV7-2	14	CASSFGSGARTQYF	TGTGCCAGCAGCTTTGGGTCGGGAGCAAGGACGCAGTATTTT
TRBD2	many	TRBJ2-3	TRBV6-6	16	CASSYSKRGRTDTQYF	TGTGCCAGCAGTTACTCGAAGCGGGGTCGTACAGATACGCAGTATTTT
-	many	TRBJ1-1	TRBV19	14	CASRSGGANTEAFF	TGTGCCAGTAGATCGGGGGGGGCGAACACTGAAGCTTTCTTT
-	-	TRBJ1-2	TRBV18	14	CASSPTTDNYGYTF	TGTGCCAGCTCACCAACGACAGACAACTATGGCTACACCTTC
TRBD1	few	TRBJ1-2	TRBV6-1	13	CASSSTDRGGYTF	TGTGCCAGCAGTTCCACGGACAGGGGTGGCTACACCTTC
-	many	TRBJ2-7	TRBV5-1	15	CASRQMAGSAYEQYF	TGCGCCAGCAGACAAATGGCCGGGTCCGCCTACGAGCAGTACTTC
-	many	TRBJ1-2	TRBV18	14	CASSLGAVAYGYTF	TGTGCCAGCTCACTGGGGGCAGTCGCTTATGGCTACACCTTC
-	-	TRBJ2-7	TRBV5-8	12	CVSSFLGYEQYF	TGTGTCAGCAGCTTTTTAGGCTACGAGCAGTACTTC
TRBD1	many	TRBJ1-5	TRBV3-1	15	CASSQDRQGGQPQHF	TGTGCCAGCAGCCAGGATAGACAGGGGGGTCAGCCCCAGCATTTT
TRBD1	many	TRBJ1-2	TRBV2	14	CASSAQGALYGYTF	TGTGCCAGCAGTGCACAGGGGGCTCTCTATGGCTACACCTTC
-	many	TRBJ1-2	TRBV7-2	15	CASSLVPQVIHGYTF	TGTGCCAGCAGCTTAGTTCCACAGGTCATCCATGGCTACACCTTC
TRBD1	many	TRBJ2-5	TRBV28	15	CASSASTGAQETQYF	TGTGCCAGCAGTGCCTCGACAGGGGCCCAAGAGACCCAGTACTTC
TRBD2	many	TRBJ2-3	TRBV11-1	13	CASSAGGPDTQYF	TGTGCCAGCTCTGCGGGGGGGCCAGATACGCAGTATTTT
-	few	TRBJ2-7	TRBV27	14	CASSPGARAYEQYF	TGTGCCAGCAGTCCTGGGGCCCGGGCCTACGAGCAGTACTTC
-	-	TRBJ1-2	TRBV7-2	14	CASSFYIENYGYTF	TGTGCCAGCAGCTTCTATATAGAAAACTATGGCTACACCTTC
-	few	TRBJ2-7	TRBV19	11	CARGLFYEQYF	TGTGCCAGAGGACTCTTTTACGAGCAGTACTTC
-	many	TRBJ1-4	TRBV9	15	CASSVATGILEELFF	TGTGCCAGCAGCGTAGCTACAGGGATATTGGAGGAACTGTTTTTT
-	many	TRBJ2-3	TRBV11-2	11	CASSFLDTQYF	TGTGCCAGCAGCTTCCTTGATACGCAGTATTTT